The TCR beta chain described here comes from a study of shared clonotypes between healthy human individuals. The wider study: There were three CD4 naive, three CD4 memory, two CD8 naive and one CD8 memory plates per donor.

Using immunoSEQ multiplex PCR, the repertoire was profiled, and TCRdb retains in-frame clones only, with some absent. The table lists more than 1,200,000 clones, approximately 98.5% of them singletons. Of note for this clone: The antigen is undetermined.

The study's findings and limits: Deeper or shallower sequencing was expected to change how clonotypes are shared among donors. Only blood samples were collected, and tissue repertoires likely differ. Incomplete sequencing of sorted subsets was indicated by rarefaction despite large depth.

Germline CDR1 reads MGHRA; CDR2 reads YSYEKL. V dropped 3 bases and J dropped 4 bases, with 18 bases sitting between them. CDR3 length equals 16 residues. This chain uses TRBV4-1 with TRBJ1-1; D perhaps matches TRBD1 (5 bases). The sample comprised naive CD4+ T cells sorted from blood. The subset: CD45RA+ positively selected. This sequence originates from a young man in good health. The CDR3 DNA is TGCGCCAGCAGCCAGAATGAAGGGGCCGGAGGCACTGAAGCTTTCTTT. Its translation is CASSQNEGAGGTEAFF.